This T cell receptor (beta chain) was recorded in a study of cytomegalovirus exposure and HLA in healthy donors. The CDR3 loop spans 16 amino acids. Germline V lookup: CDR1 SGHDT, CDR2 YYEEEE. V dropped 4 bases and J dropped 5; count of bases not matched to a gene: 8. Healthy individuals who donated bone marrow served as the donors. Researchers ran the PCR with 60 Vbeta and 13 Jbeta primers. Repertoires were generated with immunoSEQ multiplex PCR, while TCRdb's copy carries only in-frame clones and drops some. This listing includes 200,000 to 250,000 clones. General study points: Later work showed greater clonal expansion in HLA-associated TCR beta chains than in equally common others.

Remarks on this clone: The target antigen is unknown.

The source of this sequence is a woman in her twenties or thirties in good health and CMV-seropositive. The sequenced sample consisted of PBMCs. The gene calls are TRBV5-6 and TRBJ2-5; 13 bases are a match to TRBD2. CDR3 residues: CASSRGLAGWDETQYF. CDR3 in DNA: TGTGCCAGCAGCCGGGGACTAGCGGGATGGGATGAGACCCAGTACTTC.